These T cell receptor beta chains were read from a single sample in a study of blood T cell repertoires in COVID-19. Here immunoSEQ multiplex PCR was the method, and the copy in TCRdb shows in-frame clones only, minus some. The data contain around 170,000 clones, about 91% of them singletons. The sample comprised peripheral blood. These receptors came from a woman in her twenties or thirties with acute or convalescent COVID-19. CDR3s include the opening cysteine and the closing phenylalanine or tryptophan. Fields, in order: CDR3 protein, CDR3 DNA, clone size, J gene, D gene, V gene. A D gene is named only where the DNA matches it firmly. Only some rows state a clone size, as once, few, many or a class for expanded clones.

CDR3 protein: CASSPARSSYEQYF
CDR3 DNA: TGTGCCAGCAGCCCTGCTAGAAGTTCCTACGAGCAGTACTTC
clone size: few
J gene: TRBJ2-7
D gene: NA
V gene: TRBV3-1/TRBV3-2

CDR3 protein: CASRDRSLLGYTF
CDR3 DNA: TGCGCCAGCAGGGACAGGTCATTGTTAGGCTACACCTTC
clone size: NA
J gene: TRBJ1-2
D gene: TRBD1
V gene: TRBV10-2

CDR3 protein: CASSPRTAGQETQYF
CDR3 DNA: TGTGCCAGCTCACCACGGACTGCGGGGCAAGAGACCCAGTACTTC
clone size: NA
J gene: TRBJ2-5
D gene: NA
V gene: TRBV18

CDR3 protein: CARTGGDRHTIYF
CDR3 DNA: TGTGCCAGAACAGGGGGGGACAGGCACACCATATATTTT
clone size: NA
J gene: TRBJ1-3
D gene: TRBD1
V gene: TRBV30

CDR3 protein: CASSIGTFPTYEQYF
CDR3 DNA: TGTGCCAGTAGTATTGGGACTTTCCCCACTTACGAGCAGTACTTC
clone size: NA
J gene: TRBJ2-7
D gene: NA
V gene: TRBV19

CDR3 protein: CASSKQSDTGNTIYF
CDR3 DNA: TGTGCCAGCAGCAAACAGTCGGATACTGGAAACACCATATATTTT
clone size: NA
J gene: TRBJ1-3
D gene: NA
V gene: TRBV11-2

CDR3 protein: CASSLASGTGDTQYF
CDR3 DNA: TGCGCCAGCAGCTTGGCTAGCGGGACTGGAGATACGCAGTATTTT
clone size: NA
J gene: TRBJ2-3
D gene: TRBD2
V gene: TRBV5-1

CDR3 protein: CASSQIGQGFSEQYF
CDR3 DNA: TGTGCCAGCAGCCAAATTGGACAGGGGTTCTCCGAGCAGTACTTC
clone size: NA
J gene: TRBJ2-7
D gene: TRBD1
V gene: TRBV5-4

CDR3 protein: CASSSYYNYGYTF
CDR3 DNA: TGTGCCAGCAGCTCCTACTATAACTATGGCTACACCTTC
clone size: NA
J gene: TRBJ1-2
D gene: NA
V gene: TRBV7-9

CDR3 protein: CASSIRDRGHEQFF
CDR3 DNA: TGTGCCAGCAGCATCCGAGACAGGGGGCATGAGCAGTTCTTC
clone size: NA
J gene: TRBJ2-1
D gene: TRBD1
V gene: TRBV7-2

CDR3 protein: CARQFTSGRTQYF
CDR3 DNA: TGTGCCAGGCAATTTACTAGCGGGAGGACCCAGTATTTT
clone size: NA
J gene: TRBJ2-3
D gene: TRBD2
V gene: TRBV2

CDR3 protein: CASFPAGAYNEQFF
CDR3 DNA: TGTGCCAGCTTTCCAGCGGGAGCCTACAATGAGCAGTTCTTC
clone size: NA
J gene: TRBJ2-1
D gene: TRBD2
V gene: TRBV6-5

CDR3 protein: CASSQDWGTSGDLKETQYF
CDR3 DNA: TGTGCCAGCAGCCAAGATTGGGGGACTAGCGGGGACCTCAAAGAGACCCAGTACTTC
clone size: NA
J gene: TRBJ2-5
D gene: TRBD2
V gene: TRBV3-1/TRBV3-2

CDR3 protein: CASSLGLSEQYF
CDR3 DNA: TGTGCCAGCAGCTTGGGATTGAGCGAGCAGTACTTC
clone size: NA
J gene: TRBJ2-7
D gene: NA
V gene: TRBV5-8

CDR3 protein: CASSQDRGDIQYF
CDR3 DNA: TGTGCCAGCAGCCAAGACAGGGGGGACATTCAGTACTTC
clone size: NA
J gene: TRBJ2-4
D gene: NA
V gene: TRBV3-1/TRBV3-2

CDR3 protein: CASSLRQGGRGYTF
CDR3 DNA: TGTGCCAGCAGCCTCCGACAGGGCGGAAGAGGCTACACCTTC
clone size: NA
J gene: TRBJ1-2
D gene: TRBD1
V gene: TRBV3-1/TRBV3-2

CDR3 protein: CASSRGLTSYEQYF
CDR3 DNA: TGTGCCAGCAGCCGGGGACTCACTTCCTACGAGCAGTACTTC
clone size: NA
J gene: TRBJ2-7
D gene: NA
V gene: TRBV7-8

CDR3 protein: CASSFIADYEQYF
CDR3 DNA: TGCGCCAGCAGCTTCATAGCGGACTACGAGCAGTACTTC
clone size: NA
J gene: TRBJ2-7
D gene: NA
V gene: TRBV5-1

CDR3 protein: CASRPPGDREQFF
CDR3 DNA: TGTGCCAGCCGGCCTCCCGGGGATCGGGAGCAGTTCTTC
clone size: NA
J gene: TRBJ2-1
D gene: NA
V gene: TRBV27

CDR3 protein: CARATSGDTQYF
CDR3 DNA: TGTGCCCGAGCTACGAGTGGAGATACGCAGTATTTT
clone size: NA
J gene: TRBJ2-3
D gene: NA
V gene: TRBV30

CDR3 protein: CASSLGPRSEQYF
CDR3 DNA: TGCGCCAGCAGCTTGGGTCCTAGATCCGAGCAGTACTTC
clone size: NA
J gene: TRBJ2-7
D gene: NA
V gene: TRBV5-1

CDR3 protein: CASKDSLEAFF
CDR3 DNA: TGTGCCAGCAAGGACAGTCTTGAAGCTTTCTTT
clone size: NA
J gene: TRBJ1-1
D gene: NA
V gene: TRBV6-5

CDR3 protein: CASSRAGTSGSNNEQFF
CDR3 DNA: TGCGCCAGCAGCAGGGCCGGGACTAGCGGGAGTAACAATGAGCAGTTCTTC
clone size: NA
J gene: TRBJ2-1
D gene: TRBD2
V gene: TRBV5-1

CDR3 protein: CSAKGGSEAFF
CDR3 DNA: TGCAGTGCAAAGGGGGGGTCTGAAGCTTTCTTT
clone size: NA
J gene: TRBJ1-1
D gene: NA
V gene: TRBV20-1

CDR3 protein: CASRQGGETQYF
CDR3 DNA: TGTGCCAGCAGACAGGGGGGAGAGACCCAGTACTTC
clone size: NA
J gene: TRBJ2-5
D gene: TRBD1
V gene: TRBV6-6

CDR3 protein: CASSRTYNSPLHF
CDR3 DNA: TGTGCCAGCAGTCGAACATATAATTCACCCCTCCACTTT
clone size: NA
J gene: TRBJ1-6
D gene: NA
V gene: TRBV14

CDR3 protein: CASCTYSYNSPLHF
CDR3 DNA: TGTGCCAGCTGTACTTACTCCTATAATTCACCCCTCCACTTT
clone size: NA
J gene: TRBJ1-6
D gene: NA
V gene: TRBV6-1

CDR3 protein: CASSPSGDTQYF
CDR3 DNA: TGTGCCAGCAGTCCCTCGGGGGATACGCAGTATTTT
clone size: once
J gene: TRBJ2-3
D gene: NA
V gene: TRBV28

CDR3 protein: CASSLQGTIGNTIYF
CDR3 DNA: TGTGCCAGCAGCCTCCAGGGGACAATAGGAAACACCATATATTTT
clone size: NA
J gene: TRBJ1-3
D gene: NA
V gene: TRBV28

CDR3 protein: CASSRDSSTDTQYF
CDR3 DNA: TGCGCCAGCAGCAGGGACAGCAGCACAGATACGCAGTATTTT
clone size: NA
J gene: TRBJ2-3
D gene: TRBD1
V gene: TRBV5-1

CDR3 protein: CASGLDRQPQHF
CDR3 DNA: TGTGCTAGTGGTTTGGATCGGCAGCCCCAGCATTTT
clone size: NA
J gene: TRBJ1-5
D gene: NA
V gene: TRBV12-5

CDR3 protein: CASSEVGGSGAAFF
CDR3 DNA: TGTGCCAGCAGTGAAGTTGGGGGATCGGGAGCGGCTTTCTTT
clone size: few
J gene: TRBJ1-1
D gene: NA
V gene: TRBV6-1

CDR3 protein: CASSLDPGGSPLHF
CDR3 DNA: TGTGCCAGCAGCTTAGATCCGGGGGGTTCACCCCTCCACTTT
clone size: NA
J gene: TRBJ1-6
D gene: NA
V gene: TRBV11-2

CDR3 protein: CASSFRGHGYTF
CDR3 DNA: TGTGCCAGCAGCTTCAGGGGCCACGGCTACACCTTC
clone size: few
J gene: TRBJ1-2
D gene: NA
V gene: TRBV7-2

CDR3 protein: CPIRGLNTEAFF
CDR3 DNA: TGTCCAATTAGGGGCTTGAACACTGAAGCTTTCTTT
clone size: NA
J gene: TRBJ1-1
D gene: NA
V gene: TRBV28

CDR3 protein: CASSLDSRTDTQYF
CDR3 DNA: TGTGCCAGCAGCTTGGATAGTCGCACAGATACGCAGTATTTT
clone size: NA
J gene: TRBJ2-3
D gene: NA
V gene: TRBV5-6

CDR3 protein: CASMRTRPVTYNEQFF
CDR3 DNA: TGTGCCAGCATGAGGACTAGACCGGTTACTTACAATGAGCAGTTCTTC
clone size: NA
J gene: TRBJ2-1
D gene: TRBD2
V gene: TRBV2

CDR3 protein: CASSPPTAPLEQYF
CDR3 DNA: TGTGCCAGCAGCCCTCCTACCGCCCCTCTCGAGCAGTACTTC
clone size: NA
J gene: TRBJ2-7
D gene: NA
V gene: TRBV7-2

CDR3 protein: CASSLRGNTEAFF
CDR3 DNA: TGCGCCAGCAGCTTGAGGGGGAACACTGAAGCTTTCTTT
clone size: NA
J gene: TRBJ1-1
D gene: NA
V gene: TRBV5-1

CDR3 protein: CSASRHGRNTEAFF
CDR3 DNA: TGCAGTGCTAGTAGACATGGGAGGAACACTGAAGCTTTCTTT
clone size: once
J gene: TRBJ1-1
D gene: NA
V gene: TRBV20-1

CDR3 protein: CASSSRQGLDQPQHF
CDR3 DNA: TGTGCCAGCAGTTCCCGACAGGGTTTGGATCAGCCCCAGCATTTT
clone size: few
J gene: TRBJ1-5
D gene: TRBD1
V gene: TRBV27

CDR3 protein: CSVRTATNYGYTF
CDR3 DNA: TGCAGCGTACGGACAGCTACTAACTATGGCTACACCTTC
clone size: NA
J gene: TRBJ1-2
D gene: NA
V gene: TRBV29-1

CDR3 protein: CASAPLGQYNEQFF
CDR3 DNA: TGTGCCAGCGCTCCCCTGGGCCAGTACAATGAGCAGTTCTTC
clone size: NA
J gene: TRBJ2-1
D gene: NA
V gene: TRBV27

CDR3 protein: CSAGLVEQFF
CDR3 DNA: TGCAGTGCGGGACTCGTTGAGCAGTTCTTC
clone size: NA
J gene: TRBJ2-1
D gene: NA
V gene: TRBV20-1

CDR3 protein: CASIPSGAYEQYF
CDR3 DNA: TGTGCCAGCATACCTAGCGGGGCCTACGAGCAGTACTTC
clone size: NA
J gene: TRBJ2-7
D gene: TRBD2
V gene: TRBV7-9

CDR3 protein: CASSSLLRGTEAFF
CDR3 DNA: TGTGCCAGCAGTTCCCTCCTTCGGGGCACTGAAGCTTTCTTT
clone size: NA
J gene: TRBJ1-1
D gene: NA
V gene: TRBV28

CDR3 protein: CASSPRAGELFF
CDR3 DNA: TGTGCCAGCAGCCCCCGGGCCGGGGAGCTGTTTTTT
clone size: NA
J gene: TRBJ2-2
D gene: NA
V gene: TRBV7-9

CDR3 protein: CSASVRSSSEQFF
CDR3 DNA: TGCAGTGCTAGTGTTAGAAGCTCTAGCGAGCAGTTCTTC
clone size: NA
J gene: TRBJ2-1
D gene: NA
V gene: TRBV20-1

CDR3 protein: CASSVSYREQFF
CDR3 DNA: TGTGCCAGCAGCGTATCGTATCGGGAGCAGTTCTTC
clone size: NA
J gene: TRBJ2-1
D gene: NA
V gene: TRBV28

CDR3 protein: CASSPRVAGAETQYF
CDR3 DNA: TGTGCCAGCTCACCACGGGTAGCGGGAGCAGAGACCCAGTACTTC
clone size: NA
J gene: TRBJ2-5
D gene: TRBD2
V gene: TRBV18

CDR3 protein: CASSSPRTSGSPEQFF
CDR3 DNA: TGTGCCAGCAGCTCCCCCCGGACTAGCGGGAGCCCTGAGCAGTTCTTC
clone size: NA
J gene: TRBJ2-1
D gene: TRBD2
V gene: TRBV7-9

CDR3 protein: CASSLGAQGRVGNTIYF
CDR3 DNA: TGTGCCAGCAGCTTGGGGGCACAGGGGCGCGTTGGAAACACCATATATTTT
clone size: NA
J gene: TRBJ1-3
D gene: TRBD1
V gene: TRBV7-2

CDR3 protein: CASSFSGREYEQYF
CDR3 DNA: TGCGCCAGCAGCTTCAGCGGGAGAGAATACGAGCAGTACTTC
clone size: NA
J gene: TRBJ2-7
D gene: TRBD2
V gene: TRBV5-1

CDR3 protein: CASSSGLAGEETQYF
CDR3 DNA: TGCGCCAGCAGCTCTGGACTAGCGGGAGAGGAGACCCAGTACTTC
clone size: NA
J gene: TRBJ2-5
D gene: TRBD2
V gene: TRBV5-1

CDR3 protein: CASSLTGQGADTEAFF
CDR3 DNA: TGTGCCAGCAGCTTGACAGGACAGGGGGCCGACACTGAAGCTTTCTTT
clone size: NA
J gene: TRBJ1-1
D gene: TRBD1
V gene: TRBV5-4

CDR3 protein: CASSYETGYGYTF
CDR3 DNA: TGTGCCAGCAGTTACGAGACAGGGTACGGCTACACCTTC
clone size: NA
J gene: TRBJ1-2
D gene: TRBD1
V gene: TRBV6-5

CDR3 protein: CARGQGRDQPQHF
CDR3 DNA: TGTGCCAGAGGACAGGGGAGGGATCAGCCCCAGCATTTT
clone size: NA
J gene: TRBJ1-5
D gene: TRBD1
V gene: TRBV14

CDR3 protein: CSVEGPGHNTGELFF
CDR3 DNA: TGCAGCGTTGAGGGTCCGGGACACAACACCGGGGAGCTGTTTTTT
clone size: NA
J gene: TRBJ2-2
D gene: NA
V gene: TRBV29-1

CDR3 protein: CASSHTGGGEAFF
CDR3 DNA: TGTGCCAGCAGCCATACAGGGGGAGGAGAAGCTTTCTTT
clone size: NA
J gene: TRBJ1-1
D gene: TRBD1
V gene: TRBV3-1/TRBV3-2

CDR3 protein: CASSIPTGPNQPQHF
CDR3 DNA: TGTGCCAGTAGTATACCCACAGGGCCCAATCAGCCCCAGCATTTT
clone size: NA
J gene: TRBJ1-5
D gene: NA
V gene: TRBV19